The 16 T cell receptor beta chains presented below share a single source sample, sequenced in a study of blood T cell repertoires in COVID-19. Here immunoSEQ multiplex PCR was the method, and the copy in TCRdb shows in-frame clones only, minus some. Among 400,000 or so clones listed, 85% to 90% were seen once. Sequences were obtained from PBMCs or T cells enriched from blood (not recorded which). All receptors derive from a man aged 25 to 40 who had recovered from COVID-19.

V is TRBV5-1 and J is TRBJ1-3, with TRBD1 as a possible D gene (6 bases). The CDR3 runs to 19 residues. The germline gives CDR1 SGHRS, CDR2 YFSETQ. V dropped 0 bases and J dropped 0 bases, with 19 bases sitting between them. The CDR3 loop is CASSLVGITQGSSGNTIYF. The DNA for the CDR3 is TGCGCCAGCAGCTTGGTAGGGATCACTCAGGGGAGCTCTGGAAACACCATATATTTT.

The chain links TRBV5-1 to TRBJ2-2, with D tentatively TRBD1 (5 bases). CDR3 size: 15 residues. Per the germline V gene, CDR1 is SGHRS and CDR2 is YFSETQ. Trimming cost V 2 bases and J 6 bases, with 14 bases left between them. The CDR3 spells CASSFAQATSGELFF. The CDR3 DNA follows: TGCGCCAGCAGCTTCGCACAGGCGACCTCCGGGGAGCTGTTTTTT.

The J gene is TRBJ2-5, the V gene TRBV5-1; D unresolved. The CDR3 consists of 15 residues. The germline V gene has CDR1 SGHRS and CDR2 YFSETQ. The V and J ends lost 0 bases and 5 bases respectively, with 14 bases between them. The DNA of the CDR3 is TGCGCCAGCAGCTTGGTGGGCGCGTTTGGGGAGACCCAGTACTTC. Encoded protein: CASSLVGAFGETQYF. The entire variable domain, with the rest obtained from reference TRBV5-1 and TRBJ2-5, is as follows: KAGVTQTPRYLIKTRGQQVTLSCSPISGHRSVSWYQQTPGQGLQFLFEYFSETQRNKGNFPGRFSGRQFSNSRSEMNVSTLELGDSALYLCASSLVGAFGETQYFGPGTRLLVL.

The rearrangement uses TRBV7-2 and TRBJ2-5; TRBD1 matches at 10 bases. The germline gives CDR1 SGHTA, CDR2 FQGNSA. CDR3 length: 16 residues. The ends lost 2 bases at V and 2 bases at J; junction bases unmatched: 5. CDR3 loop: CASSLRPGQGQETQYF. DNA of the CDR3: TGTGCCAGCAGCTTACGACCGGGACAGGGGCAAGAGACCCAGTACTTC. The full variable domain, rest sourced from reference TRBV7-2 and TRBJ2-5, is GAGVSQSPSNKVTEKGKDVELRCDPISGHTALYWYRQSLGQGLEFLIYFQGNSAPDKSGLPSDRFSAERTGGSVSTLTIQRTQQEDSAVYLCASSLRPGQGQETQYFGPGTRLLVL.

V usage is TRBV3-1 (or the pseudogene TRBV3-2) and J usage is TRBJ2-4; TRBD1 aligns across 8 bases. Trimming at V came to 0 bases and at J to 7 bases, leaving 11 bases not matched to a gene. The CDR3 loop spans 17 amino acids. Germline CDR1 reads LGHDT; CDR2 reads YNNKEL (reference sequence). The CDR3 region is CASSQDLQGGFENIQYF. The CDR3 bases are TGTGCCAGCAGCCAAGATCTACAGGGGGGCTTTGAGAACATTCAGTACTTC.

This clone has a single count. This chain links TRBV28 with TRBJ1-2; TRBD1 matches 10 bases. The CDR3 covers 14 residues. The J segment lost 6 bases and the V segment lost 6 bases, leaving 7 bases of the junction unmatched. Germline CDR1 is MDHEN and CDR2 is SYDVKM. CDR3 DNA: TGTGCCAGCAGCACGGGACAGGGGATCGATGGCTACACCTTC. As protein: CASSTGQGIDGYTF.

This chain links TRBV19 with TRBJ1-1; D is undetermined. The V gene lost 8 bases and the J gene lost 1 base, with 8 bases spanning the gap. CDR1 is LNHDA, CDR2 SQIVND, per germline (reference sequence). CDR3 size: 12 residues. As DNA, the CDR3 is TGTGCCAGTTGTCGGGGGAACACTGAAGCTTTCTTT. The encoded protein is CASCRGNTEAFF.

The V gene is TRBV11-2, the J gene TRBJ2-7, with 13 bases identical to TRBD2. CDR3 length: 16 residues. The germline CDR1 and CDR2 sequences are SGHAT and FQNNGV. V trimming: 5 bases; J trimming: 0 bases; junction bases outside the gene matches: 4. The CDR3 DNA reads TGTGCCAGCAGCCTCAGGACTAGCGGGAGCTCCTACGAGCAGTACTTC. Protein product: CASSLRTSGSSYEQYF.

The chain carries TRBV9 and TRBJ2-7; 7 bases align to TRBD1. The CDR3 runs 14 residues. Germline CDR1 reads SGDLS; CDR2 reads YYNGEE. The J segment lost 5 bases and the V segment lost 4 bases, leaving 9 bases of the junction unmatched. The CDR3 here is CASSRDSLRHEQYF. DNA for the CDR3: TGTGCCAGCAGCCGGGACAGTCTCCGACACGAGCAGTACTTC.

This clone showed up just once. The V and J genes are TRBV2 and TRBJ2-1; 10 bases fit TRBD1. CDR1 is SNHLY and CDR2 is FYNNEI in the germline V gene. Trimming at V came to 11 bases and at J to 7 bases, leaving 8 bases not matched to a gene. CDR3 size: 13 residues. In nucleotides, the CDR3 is TGTGCCCAGGGGGGACAGGGGAAGAATGAGCAGTTCTTC. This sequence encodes CAQGGQGKNEQFF.

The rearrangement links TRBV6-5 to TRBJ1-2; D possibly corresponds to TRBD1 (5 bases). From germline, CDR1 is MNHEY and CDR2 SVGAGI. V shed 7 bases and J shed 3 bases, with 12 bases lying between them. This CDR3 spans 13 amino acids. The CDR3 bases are TGTGCCAGCAAATGGGGGAGGGACTATGGCTACACCTTC. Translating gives CASKWGRDYGYTF.

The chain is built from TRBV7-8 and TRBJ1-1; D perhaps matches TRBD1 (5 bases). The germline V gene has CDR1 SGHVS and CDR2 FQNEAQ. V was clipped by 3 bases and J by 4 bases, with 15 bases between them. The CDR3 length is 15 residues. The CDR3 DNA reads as TGTGCCAGCAGCTTTGGATGGGGGGAAGTCACTGAAGCTTTCTTT. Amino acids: CASSFGWGEVTEAFF. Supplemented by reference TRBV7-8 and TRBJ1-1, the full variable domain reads GAGVSQSPRYKVAKRGQDVALRCDPISGHVSLFWYQQALGQGPEFLTYFQNEAQLDKSGLPSDRFFAERPEGSVSTLKIQRTQQEDSAVYLCASSFGWGEVTEAFFGQGTRLTVV.

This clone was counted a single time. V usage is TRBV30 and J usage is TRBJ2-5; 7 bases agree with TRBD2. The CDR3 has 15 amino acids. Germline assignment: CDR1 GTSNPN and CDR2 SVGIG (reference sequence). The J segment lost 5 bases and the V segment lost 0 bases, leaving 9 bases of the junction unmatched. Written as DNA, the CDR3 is TGTGCCTGGAGTGTACGTGGCGGGAGACGGGAGACCCAGTACTTC. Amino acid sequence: CAWSVRGGRRETQYF.

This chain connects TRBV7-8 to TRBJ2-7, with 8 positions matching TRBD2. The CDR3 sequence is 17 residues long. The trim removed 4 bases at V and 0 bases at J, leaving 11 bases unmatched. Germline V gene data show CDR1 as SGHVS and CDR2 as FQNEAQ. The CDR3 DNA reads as TGTGCCAGCAGCTACCGATCTACTCTAGCGGGCTCCTACGAGCAGTACTTC. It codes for CASSYRSTLAGSYEQYF.

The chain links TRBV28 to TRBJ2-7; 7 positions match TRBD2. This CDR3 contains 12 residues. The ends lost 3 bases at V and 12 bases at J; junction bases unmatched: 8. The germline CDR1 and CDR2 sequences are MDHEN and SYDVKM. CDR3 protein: CASSLDGRSPYF. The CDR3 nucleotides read TGTGCCAGCAGTTTGGACGGGAGGTCTCCGTACTTC.

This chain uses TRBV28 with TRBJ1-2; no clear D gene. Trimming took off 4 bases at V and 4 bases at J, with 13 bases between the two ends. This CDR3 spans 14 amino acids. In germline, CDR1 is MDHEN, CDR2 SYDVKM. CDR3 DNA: TGTGCCAGCAGTTCACCGCACAGCCTCTATGGCTACACCTTC. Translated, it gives CASSSPHSLYGYTF.